This T cell receptor (beta chain) originates from a study of blood T cell repertoires in COVID-19. Looking at the study overall: COVID-19 samples from acute and convalescent phases originated in the United States, Italy and Spain.

Participants spanned ages about 18 to 100 years and resided in some 22 US areas. This CDR3 spans 14 amino acids. V lost 6 bases and J lost 4, with 14 bases in between. The V gene's germline CDR1 is KGHSH and CDR2 LQKENI. The repertoire was sequenced with immunoSEQ multiplex PCR; TCRdb's copy has only in-frame clones and lacks some. The repertoire has 200,000 to 250,000 clones, around 89% of them found once; the top ten carry roughly 2.8%. This chain connects TRBV18 to TRBJ2-3, with D unclear. The source material was PBMCs or T cells enriched from blood (not recorded which). This clonotype was obtained from a woman under 40 who had recovered from COVID-19. The CDR3 sequence is CASSRNVAPDTQYF. The DNA for the CDR3 is TGTGCCAGCTCTAGGAACGTAGCCCCAGATACGCAGTATTTT.